One and the same sample provided the 9 T cell receptor beta chains below, sequenced in a study of blood T cell repertoires in COVID-19. The method was immunoSEQ multiplex PCR; TCRdb's version includes in-frame clones alone and lacks a portion of them. The profile shows 75,000 to 100,000 clones, nearly 90% of them singletons. Sequences were obtained from peripheral blood. These receptors all come from a man in his 70s with acute or convalescent COVID-19.

V and J are TRBV19 and TRBJ1-1; D perhaps matches TRBD1 (6 bases). The ends were cut back, 7 bases at V and 4 bases at J, with 22 bases in the middle. This CDR3 spans 16 amino acids. CDR1 is LNHDA and CDR2 is SQIVND in the germline V gene (reference sequence). In nucleotides, the CDR3 is TGTGCCAGTAATACAGTGGGGGGGCGCGGGAGCACTGAAGCTTTCTTT. Amino acid sequence: CASNTVGGRGSTEAFF.

There are a few counts of this clone. This chain connects TRBV11-3 to TRBJ1-1; possible D gene TRBD1, 5 bases. Germline V gene data show CDR1 as SGHNT and CDR2 as YENEEA. The CDR3 contains 15 residues. The V gene lost 5 bases and the J gene lost 3 bases, with 16 bases spanning the gap. CDR3 in DNA: TGTGCCAGCAGCCCGACCGGGACTGCCGACACTGAAGCTTTCTTT. As protein: CASSPTGTADTEAFF.

CDR3 DNA sequence: TGTGCCAGCAGCTTGAGCGGGACAGGGACTTATGGCTACACCTTC. Its translation: CASSLSGTGTYGYTF. The rearrangement uses TRBV5-5 and TRBJ1-2, with 9 bases matching TRBD1. CDR1 is SGHKS and CDR2 is YYEKEE in the germline V gene (reference sequence). Trimming took 1 base from V and 5 from J; bases not matched to a gene: 6. The CDR3 is 15 residues long.

The V gene is TRBV4-2, the J gene TRBJ1-6; 10 bases line up with TRBD1. This CDR3 contains 19 residues. After removal of 0 bases from V and 5 bases from J, the junction contained 10 bases not matched to a gene. Per germline, CDR1 LGHNA and CDR2 YNFKEQ. CDR3 residues: CASSQEVGQGSLNNSPLHF. CDR3 coding DNA: TGTGCCAGCAGCCAAGAGGTGGGACAGGGGTCCCTTAATAATTCACCCCTCCACTTT.

This chain links TRBV27 with TRBJ2-3; 9 bases match TRBD2. The ends lost 4 bases at V and 6 bases at J; junction bases unmatched: 11. CDR1 is MNHEY and CDR2 is SMNVEV in the germline V gene (reference sequence). The length of the CDR3 is 16 residues. CDR3 amino acids: CASSSSPGGGADTQYF. The CDR3 DNA follows: TGTGCCAGCAGTTCAAGCCCCGGCGGGGGGGCCGATACGCAGTATTTT.

The genes are TRBV20-1 and TRBJ1-6, with no clear D. The CDR3 runs to 11 residues. Germline V lookup: CDR1 DFQATT, CDR2 SNEGSKA (reference sequence). Deletions cut 6 bases from V and 17 bases from J, with 17 bases between. The CDR3: CSAQEPGLVHF. In nucleotides, the CDR3 is TGCAGTGCCCAAGAACCGGGTTTGGTCCACTTT.

With respect to this clone: Other DNA sequences from this sample encode an identical CDR3 as well. The CDR3, as DNA: TGTGCCAGCAGCCAAGGGCGGGTGAACACTGAAGCTTTCTTT. Protein product: CASSQGRVNTEAFF. The chain couples TRBV3-1 (or the pseudogene TRBV3-2) to TRBJ1-1, with D hard to call. CDR3 length: 14 amino acids. The germline V gene has CDR1 LGHDT and CDR2 YNNKEL (reference sequence). The V and J ends lost 1 base and 0 bases respectively, with 6 bases between them.

The J gene is TRBJ1-1, the V gene TRBV14; TRBD1 is a possible D gene (5 bases). The V gene's germline CDR1 is SGHDN and CDR2 FVKESK. V lost 1 base, J lost 5 bases, and 14 bases lay in between. The CDR3 contains 15 residues. The CDR3 region has the DNA TGTGCCAGCAGCCAAGGGGGGGGTTTAGGAACTGAAGCTTTCTTT. Amino acids: CASSQGGGLGTEAFF.

A single count supports this clone. The genes are TRBV9 and TRBJ2-3; D possibly corresponds to TRBD2 (5 bases). The V gene lost 2 bases and the J gene lost 2 bases, with 12 bases spanning the gap. The germline CDR1 and CDR2 sequences are SGDLS and YYNGEE. The CDR3 has 15 amino acids. The CDR3 sequence is CASSVATTFTDTQYF. DNA of the CDR3: TGTGCCAGCAGCGTGGCGACTACATTCACAGATACGCAGTATTTT.